The 3 T cell receptor beta chains reported below all come from one sample, sequenced in a study of T cell responses to AZD1222 COVID-19 vaccine. Clones were read by immunoSEQ multiplex PCR, and TCRdb kept only the in-frame ones, dropping some. The data contain roughly 150,000 clones, about 89% of them singletons. This specimen was peripheral blood, taken on day 0 of AZD1222 vaccination. The source is an adult in good health.

The chain links TRBV11-2 to TRBJ1-6; D may be TRBD1 (6 bases). Germline V gene data show CDR1 as SGHAT and CDR2 as FQNNGV. This CDR3 contains 15 residues. V lost 5 bases, J lost 8 bases, and 16 bases lay in between. The CDR3 nucleotides are TGTGCCAGCAGCCCAGGGGAGCTCGCGGATTCACCCCTCCACTTT. As protein: CASSPGELADSPLHF.

The chain recombines TRBV4-1 with TRBJ2-7; 7 bases map to TRBD1. Germline-derived CDR1 and CDR2 are MGHRA and YSYEKL. Trimming took 3 bases from V and 2 from J; bases not matched to a gene: 7. This CDR3 is built from 15 residues. The CDR3 sequence: CASSHPGQIPYEQYF. The CDR3 DNA reads as TGCGCCAGCAGCCACCCGGGACAGATACCCTACGAGCAGTACTTC.

The V and J genes are TRBV30 and TRBJ1-2; D call uncertain. Germline loops: CDR1 GTSNPN, CDR2 SVGIG (reference sequence). CDR3 length: 12 amino acids. The V end was cut by 0 bases, the J end by 5 bases, with 7 bases between. The CDR3 DNA reads as TGTGCCTGGAGTGTAATGGTTTATGGCTACACCTTC. Encoded protein: CAWSVMVYGYTF.